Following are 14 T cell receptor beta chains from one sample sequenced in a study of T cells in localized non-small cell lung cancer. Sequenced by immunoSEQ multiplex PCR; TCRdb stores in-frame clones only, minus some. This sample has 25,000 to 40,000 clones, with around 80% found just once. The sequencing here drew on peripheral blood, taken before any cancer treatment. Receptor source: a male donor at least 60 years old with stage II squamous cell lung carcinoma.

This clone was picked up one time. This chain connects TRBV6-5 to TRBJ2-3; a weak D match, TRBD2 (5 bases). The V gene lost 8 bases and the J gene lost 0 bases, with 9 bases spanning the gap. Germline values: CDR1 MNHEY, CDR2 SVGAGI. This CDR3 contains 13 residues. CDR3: CASRAASTDTQYF. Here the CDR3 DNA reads TGTGCCAGCCGAGCGGCTAGCACAGATACGCAGTATTTT.

The DNA for the CDR3 is TGCGCCAGCAGCCCGATTGGAGACAGCACAGATACGCAGTATTTT. Encoded protein: CASSPIGDSTDTQYF. V gene TRBV5-1 combines with J gene TRBJ2-3; no definite D call. Germline V gene sequence: CDR1 SGHRS, CDR2 YFSETQ. CDR3 size: 15 residues. V dropped 4 bases and J dropped 0 bases, with 12 bases sitting between them.

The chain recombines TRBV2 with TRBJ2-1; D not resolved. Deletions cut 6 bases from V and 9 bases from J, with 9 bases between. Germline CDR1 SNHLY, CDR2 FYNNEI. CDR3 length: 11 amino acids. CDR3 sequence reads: CASSVWGEQFF. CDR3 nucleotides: TGTGCCAGCAGCGTCTGGGGTGAGCAGTTCTTC.

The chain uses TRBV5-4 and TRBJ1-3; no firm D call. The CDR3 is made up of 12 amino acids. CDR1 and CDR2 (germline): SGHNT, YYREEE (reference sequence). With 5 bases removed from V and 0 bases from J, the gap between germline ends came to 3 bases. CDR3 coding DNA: TGTGCCAGCAGTCACTCTGGAAACACCATATATTTT. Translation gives CASSHSGNTIYF.

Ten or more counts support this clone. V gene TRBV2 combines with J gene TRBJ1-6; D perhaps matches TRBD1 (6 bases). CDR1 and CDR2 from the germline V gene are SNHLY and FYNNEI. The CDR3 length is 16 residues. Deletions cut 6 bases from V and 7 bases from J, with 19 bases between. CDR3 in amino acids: CASSAGRGADNSPLHF. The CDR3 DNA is TGTGCCAGCAGCGCAGGTCGGGGGGCTGACAATTCACCCCTCCACTTT.

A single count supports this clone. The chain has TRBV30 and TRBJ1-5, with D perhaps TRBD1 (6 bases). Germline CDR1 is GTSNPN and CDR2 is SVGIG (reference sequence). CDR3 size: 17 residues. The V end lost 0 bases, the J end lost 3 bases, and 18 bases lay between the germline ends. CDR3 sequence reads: CAWSVYFSDSFNQPQHF. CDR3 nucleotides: TGTGCCTGGAGTGTATATTTCTCGGACAGTTTCAATCAGCCCCAGCATTTT.

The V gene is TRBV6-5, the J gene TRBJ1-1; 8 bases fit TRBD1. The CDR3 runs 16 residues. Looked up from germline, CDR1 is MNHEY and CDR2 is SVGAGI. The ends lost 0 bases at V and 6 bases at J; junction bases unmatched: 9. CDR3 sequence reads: CASSYSTMTGDPEAFF. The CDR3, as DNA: TGTGCCAGCAGTTACTCCACTATGACAGGGGACCCTGAAGCTTTCTTT.

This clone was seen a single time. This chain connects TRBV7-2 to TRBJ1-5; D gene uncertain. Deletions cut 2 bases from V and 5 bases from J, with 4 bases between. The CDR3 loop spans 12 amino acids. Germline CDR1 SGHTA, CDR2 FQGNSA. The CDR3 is CASSLRDQPQHF. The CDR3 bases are TGTGCCAGCAGCTTACGCGATCAGCCCCAGCATTTT.

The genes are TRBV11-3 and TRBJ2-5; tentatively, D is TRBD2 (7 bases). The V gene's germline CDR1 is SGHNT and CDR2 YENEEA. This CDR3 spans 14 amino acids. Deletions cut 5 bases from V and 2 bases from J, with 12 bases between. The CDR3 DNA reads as TGTGCCAGCAGCCCGAGGGGGGGTCAAGAGACCCAGTACTTC. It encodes CASSPRGGQETQYF.

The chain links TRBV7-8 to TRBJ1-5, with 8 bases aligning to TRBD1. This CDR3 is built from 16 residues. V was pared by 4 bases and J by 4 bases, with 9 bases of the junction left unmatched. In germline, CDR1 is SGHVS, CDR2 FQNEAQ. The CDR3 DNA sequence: TGTGCCAGCAGCTCCCCCGGACAGGGACGTAATCAGCCCCAGCATTTT. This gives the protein CASSSPGQGRNQPQHF.

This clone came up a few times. CDR3 DNA: TGTGCCAGCAGCTACGGACGGAGTTCCTACGAGCAGTACTTC. Residues: CASSYGRSSYEQYF. V usage is TRBV7-9 and J usage is TRBJ2-7; no reliable D call. The CDR3 has 14 residues. V lost 4 bases to trimming and J lost 1 base, with 11 bases between them. The germline V gene encodes CDR1 SEHNR and CDR2 FQNEAQ (reference sequence).

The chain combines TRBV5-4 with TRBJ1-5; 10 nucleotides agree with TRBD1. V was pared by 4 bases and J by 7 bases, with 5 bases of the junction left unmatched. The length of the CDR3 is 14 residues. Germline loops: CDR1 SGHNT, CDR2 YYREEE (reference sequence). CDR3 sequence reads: CASSADRGDQPQHF. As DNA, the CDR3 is TGTGCCAGCAGCGCGGACAGGGGGGACCAGCCCCAGCATTTT.

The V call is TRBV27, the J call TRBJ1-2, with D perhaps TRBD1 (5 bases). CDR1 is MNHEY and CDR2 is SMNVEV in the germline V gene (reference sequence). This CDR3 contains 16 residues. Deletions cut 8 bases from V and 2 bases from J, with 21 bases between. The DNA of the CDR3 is TGTGCCAGCCTTGGCTGGGGCAGGGAAGGGAACTATGGCTACACCTTC. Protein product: CASLGWGREGNYGYTF.

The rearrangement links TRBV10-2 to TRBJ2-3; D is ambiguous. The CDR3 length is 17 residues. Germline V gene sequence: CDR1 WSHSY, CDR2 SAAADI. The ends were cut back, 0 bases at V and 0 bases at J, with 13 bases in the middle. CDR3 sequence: CASSESAGPLSTDTQYF. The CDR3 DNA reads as TGCGCCAGCAGTGAGTCTGCCGGTCCGCTGAGCACAGATACGCAGTATTTT.